This record looks at one TCR beta chain sequence and its context. The target antigen is unknown. The record originates from a study of cytomegalovirus exposure and HLA in healthy donors. It was with 60 Vbeta and 13 Jbeta primers that the PCR ran. The protocol was immunoSEQ multiplex PCR, while the TCRdb copy is restricted to in-frame clones and leaves out a portion. The table lists approximately 150,000 clones, 65% to 80% of them singletons. Study conclusions and caveats: Presence/absence results assume similar sequencing depth per donor, which may not hold.

This CDR3 region has 16 residues. Trimming took 5 bases from V and 2 from J; bases not matched to a gene: 10. Per germline, CDR1 MNHNY and CDR2 SVGAGI (reference sequence). The TCR comes from a man aged 18 to 29 in good health and CMV-seropositive. The sequenced sample consisted of PBMCs. The chain recombines TRBV6-6 with TRBJ2-3, with 7 bases aligning to TRBD1. The CDR3 sequence is CASSQSGTVNTDTQYF. In nucleotides, the CDR3 is TGTGCCAGCAGTCAATCCGGGACAGTCAACACAGATACGCAGTATTTT.